The present T cell receptor beta chain was sequenced within a study of quantifying T cell responses using KT2 cells. Study at large: cDNA was made from DNase-treated RNA using alpha and beta constant primers. Under optimum conditions, T4 ligation efficiency was estimated at more than 8.5%.

Study-level points and caveats: The number of KT2 alpha and beta sequences was a linear function of input KT2 cells.

An oligo carrying a UMI was ligated to the cDNA 3' end. The first PCR ran 3 to 5 cycles with an equimolar RC1.1 and RC1.2 beta primer mix. TCRdb reanalysed the UMI-ligation and nested PCR reads using MiXCR and keeps one entry per CDR3 protein. The sample records about 33,000 distinct CDR3 sequences, about 9.3% being singletons. This clonotype has ten or more counts. The target antigen is unknown. The sample is PBMC spiked with counted cells of clone KT2. Different KT2-to-PBMC ratios were created with a constant PBMC count. This sequence originates from a human donor. The sequenced sample consisted of PBMCs spiked with cells of the T cell clone KT2.

The CDR3 DNA is TGCAGTGCCCGGACTAGCGGGGGGGAGCTTGAGACCCAGTACTTC. It is translated as CSARTSGGELETQYF. The chain carries TRBV20-1 and TRBJ2-5; 15 bases align to TRBD2. Looked up from germline, CDR1 is DFQATT and CDR2 is SNEGSKA (reference sequence). The CDR3 runs 15 residues. V dropped 6 bases and J dropped 5; count of bases not matched to a gene: 7.